The clone carrying this T cell receptor (beta chain) was picked up a small number of times. CDR1 and CDR2 (germline): MGHRA, YSYEKL. The CDR3 consists of 14 residues. Trimming took off 1 base at V and 7 bases at J, with 14 bases between the two ends. The sample comes from a study of regulatory T cells in long-lasting Graves disease. Time point given: newly diagnosed GD, antithyroid drugs for less than 3 months. Isolated PBMC RNA provided the starting material for the TCR library. Combining iRepertoire HTBI primers with Arm-PCR of CDR3 regions, the authors built TCR beta libraries. TCRdb re-derived calls from the multiplex PCR reads in MiXCR, one entry per CDR3 protein. The top ten clones hold around 11% of a sample with 400,000 to 500,000 distinct CDR3 sequences, 16% of them seen once. The data also belong to a second study, concerning T cells in Graves' hyperthyroidism and ophthalmopathy.

The gene calls are TRBV4-1 and TRBJ2-7; possibly TRBD2 for D (5 bases). The input for sequencing was peripheral blood mononuclear cells (PBMCs), taken at new diagnosis, from a patient treated with antithyroid drugs. The TCR originated in a woman between 25 and 40 years old with Graves disease. The CDR3 loop is CASSQAPRPGEQYF. The CDR3, as DNA: TGCGCCAGCAGCCAAGCCCCTCGGCCGGGGGAGCAGTACTTC.